This TCR beta chain was identified during a study of blood T cell repertoires in COVID-19. Overall study context: Acute-phase and convalescent COVID-19 samples originated in the United States, Italy and Spain. T cells, B-cell-depleted T cells, or PBMCs provided the cDNA or gDNA that served as material.

Germline V CDR1 and CDR2: SGHDT, YYEEEE. The V end was cut by 0 bases, the J end by 0 bases, with 10 bases between. The length of the CDR3 is 15 residues. In the source study's methods: Nucleated cell counts were estimated from reference gene primer amplification. Here immunoSEQ multiplex PCR was the method, and the copy in TCRdb shows in-frame clones only, minus some. V, J and clone size are those of that table, while D and trimming were read from the DNA. This sample carries 150,000 or so clones, roughly nine tenths of them seen once, and the ten largest clones take approximately 0.55%. Sequencing was carried out using peripheral blood. The chain has TRBV5-6 and TRBJ2-7, with a tentative D call TRBD2 (5 bases). This clonotype was obtained from a man in his fifties or sixties with acute or convalescent COVID-19. CDR3 loop: CASSLGTVNSYEQYV. DNA of the CDR3: TGTGCCAGCAGCTTGGGGACTGTGAACTCCTACGAGCAGTACGTC.